This record looks at one T cell receptor beta chain sequence and its context. The data were taken from a study of CD8 T cells in Susac syndrome. RNA, at roughly 0.5 to 1 ug, was reverse transcribed with random hexamers. TCRdb called the immunoSEQ multiplex PCR reads again in MiXCR, with one record for every CDR3 protein. The data hold some 140,000 distinct CDR3 sequences, with under 95% observed a single time. There are 18 residues in the CDR3. Trimming took off 1 base at V and 0 bases at J, with 16 bases between the two ends. Per the germline V gene, CDR1 is LGHNA and CDR2 is YSLEER. The sequence was collected from a human donor with multiple sclerosis. J is TRBJ2-1 and V is TRBV4-3; unclear D gene. Sequenced material: CD8+ T cells from PBMCs. CDR3 sequence reads: CASSQVPGPYSSYNEQFF. The CDR3 region has the DNA TGCGCCAGCAGCCAAGTCCCCGGACCTTACAGCTCCTACAATGAGCAGTTCTTC.